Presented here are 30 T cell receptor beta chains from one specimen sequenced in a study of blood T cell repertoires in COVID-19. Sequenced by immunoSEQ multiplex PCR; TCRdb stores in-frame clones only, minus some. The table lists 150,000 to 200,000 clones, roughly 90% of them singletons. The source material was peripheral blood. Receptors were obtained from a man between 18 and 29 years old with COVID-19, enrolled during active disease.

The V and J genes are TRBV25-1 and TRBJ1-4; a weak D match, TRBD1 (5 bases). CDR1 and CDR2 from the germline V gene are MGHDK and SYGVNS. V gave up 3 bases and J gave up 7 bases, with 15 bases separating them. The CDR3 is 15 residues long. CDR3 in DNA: TGTGCCAGCAGTGACCAGGGTCGGGTGATTGAAAAACTGTTTTTT. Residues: CASSDQGRVIEKLFF.

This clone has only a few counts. CDR3 loop: CATSDWDTEAFF. CDR3 in DNA: TGTGCCACCTCGGACTGGGACACTGAAGCTTTCTTT. V usage is TRBV19 and J usage is TRBJ1-1; no reliable D call. Trimming took off 10 bases at V and 3 bases at J, with 12 bases between the two ends. The germline CDR1 and CDR2 sequences are LNHDA and SQIVND (reference sequence). CDR3 size: 12 residues.

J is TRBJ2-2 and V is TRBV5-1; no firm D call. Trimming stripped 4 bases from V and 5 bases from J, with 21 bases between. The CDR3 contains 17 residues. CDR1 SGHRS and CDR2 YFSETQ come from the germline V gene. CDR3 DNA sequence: TGCGCCAGCAGCCCTACACTACCTTACGATAGGACCGGGGAGCTGTTTTTT. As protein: CASSPTLPYDRTGELFF.

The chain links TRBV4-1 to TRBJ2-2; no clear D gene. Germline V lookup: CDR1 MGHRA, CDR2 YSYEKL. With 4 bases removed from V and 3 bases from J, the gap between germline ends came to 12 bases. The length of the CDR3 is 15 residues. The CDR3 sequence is CASSLRNSHTGELFF. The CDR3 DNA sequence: TGCGCCAGCAGCCTTAGGAACAGTCACACCGGGGAGCTGTTTTTT.

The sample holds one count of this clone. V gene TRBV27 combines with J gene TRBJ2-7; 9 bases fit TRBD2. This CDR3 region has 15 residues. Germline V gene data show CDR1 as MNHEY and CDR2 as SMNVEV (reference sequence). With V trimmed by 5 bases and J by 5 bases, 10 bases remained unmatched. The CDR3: CASSLRASGTHEQYF. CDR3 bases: TGTGCCAGCAGTCTGAGAGCTAGCGGGACTCACGAGCAGTACTTC.

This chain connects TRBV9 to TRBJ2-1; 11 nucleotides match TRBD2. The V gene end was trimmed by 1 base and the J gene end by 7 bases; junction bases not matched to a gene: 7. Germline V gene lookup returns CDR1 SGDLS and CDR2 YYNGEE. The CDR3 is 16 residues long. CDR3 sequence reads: CASSVSPGLADNEQFF. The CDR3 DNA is TGTGCCAGCAGCGTAAGTCCGGGACTAGCGGATAATGAGCAGTTCTTC.

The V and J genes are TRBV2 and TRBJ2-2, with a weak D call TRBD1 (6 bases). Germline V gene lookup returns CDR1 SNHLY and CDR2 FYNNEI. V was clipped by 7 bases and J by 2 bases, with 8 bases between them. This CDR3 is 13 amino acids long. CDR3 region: CASNRDNTGELFF. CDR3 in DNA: TGTGCCAGCAACAGGGATAACACCGGGGAGCTGTTTTTT.

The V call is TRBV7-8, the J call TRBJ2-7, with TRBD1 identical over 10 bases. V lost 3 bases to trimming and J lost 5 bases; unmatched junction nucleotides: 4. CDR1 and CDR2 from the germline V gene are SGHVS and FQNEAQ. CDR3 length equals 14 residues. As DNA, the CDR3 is TGTGCCAGCAGCTTGACAGGGGGCCCCCACGAGCAGTACTTC. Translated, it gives CASSLTGGPHEQYF.

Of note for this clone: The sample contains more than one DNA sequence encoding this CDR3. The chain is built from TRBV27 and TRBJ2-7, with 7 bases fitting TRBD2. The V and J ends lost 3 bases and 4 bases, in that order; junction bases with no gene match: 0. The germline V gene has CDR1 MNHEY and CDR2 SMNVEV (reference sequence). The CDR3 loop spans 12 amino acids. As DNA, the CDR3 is TGTGCCAGCAGTTTCGGGGGGTACGAGCAGTACTTC. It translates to CASSFGGYEQYF.

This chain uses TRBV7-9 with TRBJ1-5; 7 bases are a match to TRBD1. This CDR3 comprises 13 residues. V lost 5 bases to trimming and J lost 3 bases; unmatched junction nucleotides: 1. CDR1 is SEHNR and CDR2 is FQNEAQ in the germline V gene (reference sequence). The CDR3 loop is CASSGQDNQPQHF. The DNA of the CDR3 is TGTGCCAGCAGCGGACAGGACAATCAGCCCCAGCATTTT.

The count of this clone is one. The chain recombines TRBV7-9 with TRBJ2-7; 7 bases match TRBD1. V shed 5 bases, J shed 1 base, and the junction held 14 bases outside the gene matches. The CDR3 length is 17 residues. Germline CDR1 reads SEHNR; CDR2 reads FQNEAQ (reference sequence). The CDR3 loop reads CASSPNGHRGRSYEQYF. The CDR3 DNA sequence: TGTGCCAGCAGCCCTAACGGCCACAGGGGCCGATCCTACGAGCAGTACTTC.

The CDR3 spells CASWQGAVGELFF. Here the CDR3 DNA reads TGTGCCAGCTGGCAGGGGGCGGTCGGGGAGCTGTTTTTT. V usage is TRBV12-3 or TRBV12-4 and J usage is TRBJ2-2; 8 positions match TRBD1. The CDR3 is 13 residues long. V was clipped by 8 bases and J by 7 bases; unmatched bases: 6.

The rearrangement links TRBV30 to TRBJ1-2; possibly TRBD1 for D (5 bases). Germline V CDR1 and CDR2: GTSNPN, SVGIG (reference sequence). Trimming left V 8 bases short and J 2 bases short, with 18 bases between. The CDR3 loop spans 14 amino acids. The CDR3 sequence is CAGPRDKENYGYTF. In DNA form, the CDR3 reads TGTGCCGGCCCCAGGGATAAAGAGAACTATGGCTACACCTTC.

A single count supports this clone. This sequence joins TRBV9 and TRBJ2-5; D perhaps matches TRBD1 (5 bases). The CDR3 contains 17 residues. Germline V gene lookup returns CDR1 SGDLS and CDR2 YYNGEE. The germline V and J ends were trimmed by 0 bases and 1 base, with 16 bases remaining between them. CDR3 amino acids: CASSVGPGNWGQETQYF. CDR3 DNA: TGTGCCAGCAGCGTAGGCCCAGGGAATTGGGGCCAAGAGACCCAGTACTTC.

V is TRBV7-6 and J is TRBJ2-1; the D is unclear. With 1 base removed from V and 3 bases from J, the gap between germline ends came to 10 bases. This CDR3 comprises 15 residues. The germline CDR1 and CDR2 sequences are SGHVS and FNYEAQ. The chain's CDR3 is CASSLDSRYYNEQFF. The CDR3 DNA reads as TGTGCCAGCAGCTTAGATTCTAGATACTACAATGAGCAGTTCTTC.

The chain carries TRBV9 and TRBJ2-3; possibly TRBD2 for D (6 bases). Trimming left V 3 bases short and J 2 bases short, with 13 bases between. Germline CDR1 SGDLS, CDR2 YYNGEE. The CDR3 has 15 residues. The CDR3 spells CASSAGAGYTDTQYF. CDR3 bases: TGTGCCAGCAGCGCCGGAGCGGGCTACACAGATACGCAGTATTTT.

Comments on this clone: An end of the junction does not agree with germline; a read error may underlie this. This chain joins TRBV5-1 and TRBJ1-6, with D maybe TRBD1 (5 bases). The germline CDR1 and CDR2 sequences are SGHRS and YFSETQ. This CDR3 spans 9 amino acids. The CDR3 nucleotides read TGCGCCAGCGGAAAATTGGACAATTTC. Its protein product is CASGKLDNF.

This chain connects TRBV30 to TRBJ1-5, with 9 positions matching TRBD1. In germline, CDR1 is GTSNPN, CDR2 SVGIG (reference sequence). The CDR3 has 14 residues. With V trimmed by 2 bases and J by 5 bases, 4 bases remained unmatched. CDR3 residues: CAWSLTGGHQPQHF. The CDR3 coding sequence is TGTGCCTGGAGTCTGACAGGGGGACATCAGCCCCAGCATTTT.

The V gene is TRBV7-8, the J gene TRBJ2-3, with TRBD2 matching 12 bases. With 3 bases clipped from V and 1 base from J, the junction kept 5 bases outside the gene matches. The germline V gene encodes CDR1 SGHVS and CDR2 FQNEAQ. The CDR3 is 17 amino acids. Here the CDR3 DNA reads TGTGCCAGCAGCTTGCCCCGACTAGCGGGAGGCACAGATACGCAGTATTTT. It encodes CASSLPRLAGGTDTQYF.

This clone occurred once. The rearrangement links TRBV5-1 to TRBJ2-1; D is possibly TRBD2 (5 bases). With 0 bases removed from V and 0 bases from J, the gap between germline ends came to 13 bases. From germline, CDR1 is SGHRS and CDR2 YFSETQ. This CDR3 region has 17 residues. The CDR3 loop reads CASSLELLGSSYNEQFF. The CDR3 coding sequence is TGCGCCAGCAGCTTGGAACTTCTGGGGAGCTCCTACAATGAGCAGTTCTTC. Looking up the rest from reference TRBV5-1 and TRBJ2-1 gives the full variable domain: KAGVTQTPRYLIKTRGQQVTLSCSPISGHRSVSWYQQTPGQGLQFLFEYFSETQRNKGNFPGRFSGRQFSNSRSEMNVSTLELGDSALYLCASSLELLGSSYNEQFFGPGTRLTVL.

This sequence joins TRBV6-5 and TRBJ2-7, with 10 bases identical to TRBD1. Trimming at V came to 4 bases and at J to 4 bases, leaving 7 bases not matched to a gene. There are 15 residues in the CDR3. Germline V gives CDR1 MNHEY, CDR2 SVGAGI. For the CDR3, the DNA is TGTGCCAGCAGTTGGGGTAAGGGACAGGGGTACGAGCAGTACTTC. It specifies CASSWGKGQGYEQYF.

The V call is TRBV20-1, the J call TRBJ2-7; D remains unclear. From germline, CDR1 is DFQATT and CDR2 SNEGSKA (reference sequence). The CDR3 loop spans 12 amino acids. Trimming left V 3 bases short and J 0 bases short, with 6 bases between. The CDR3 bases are TGCAGTGCTAGTCCTAGCTCCTACGAGCAGTACTTC. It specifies CSASPSSYEQYF.

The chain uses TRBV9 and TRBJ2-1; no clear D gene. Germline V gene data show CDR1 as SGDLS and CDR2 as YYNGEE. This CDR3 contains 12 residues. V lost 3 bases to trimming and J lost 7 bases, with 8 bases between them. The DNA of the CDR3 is TGTGCCAGCAGCGGACTCTGGAATGAGCAGTTCTTC. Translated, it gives CASSGLWNEQFF.

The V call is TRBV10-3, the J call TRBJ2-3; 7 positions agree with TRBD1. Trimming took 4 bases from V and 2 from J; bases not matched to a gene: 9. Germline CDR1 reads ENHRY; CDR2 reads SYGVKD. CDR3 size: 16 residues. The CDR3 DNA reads TGTGCCATCAGTGCGGGGACAGTCGGGGCCACAGATACGCAGTATTTT. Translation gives CAISAGTVGATDTQYF.

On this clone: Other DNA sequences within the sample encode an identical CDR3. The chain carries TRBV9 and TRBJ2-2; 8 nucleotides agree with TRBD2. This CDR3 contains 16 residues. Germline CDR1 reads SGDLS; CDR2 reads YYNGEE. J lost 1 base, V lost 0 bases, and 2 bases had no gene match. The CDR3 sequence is CASSVGLAGNTGELFF. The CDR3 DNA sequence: TGTGCCAGCAGCGTAGGGCTAGCGGGGAACACCGGGGAGCTGTTTTTT.

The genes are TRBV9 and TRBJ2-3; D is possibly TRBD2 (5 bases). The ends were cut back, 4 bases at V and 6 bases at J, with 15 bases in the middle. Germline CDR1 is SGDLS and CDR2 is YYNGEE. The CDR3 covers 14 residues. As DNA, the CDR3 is TGTGCCAGCAGCTCCCTCCGCGGCGGGGATACGCAGTATTTT. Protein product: CASSSLRGGDTQYF.

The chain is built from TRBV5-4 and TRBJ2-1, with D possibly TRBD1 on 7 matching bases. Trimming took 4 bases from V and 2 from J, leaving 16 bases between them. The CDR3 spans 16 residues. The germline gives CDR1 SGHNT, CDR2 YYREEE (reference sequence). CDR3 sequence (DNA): TGTGCCAGCAGCCCCAAACAGGGGAGGACCTACAATGAGCAGTTCTTC. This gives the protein CASSPKQGRTYNEQFF.

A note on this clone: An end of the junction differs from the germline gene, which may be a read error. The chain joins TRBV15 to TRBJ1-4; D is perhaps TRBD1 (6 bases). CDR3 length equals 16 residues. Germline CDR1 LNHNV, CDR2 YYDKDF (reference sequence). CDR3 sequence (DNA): TGTGCCACCAGCAGAGAGGAACCGGGACAAGCTGAAAAACTGCTTTTT. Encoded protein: CATSREEPGQAEKLLF.

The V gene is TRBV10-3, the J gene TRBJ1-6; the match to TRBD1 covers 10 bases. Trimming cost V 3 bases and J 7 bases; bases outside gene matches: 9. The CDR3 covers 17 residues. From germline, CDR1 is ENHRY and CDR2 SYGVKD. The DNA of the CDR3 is TGTGCCATCAGTGATCTGTTCGGGACAGGGGCAAATTCACCCCTCCACTTT. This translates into CAISDLFGTGANSPLHF.

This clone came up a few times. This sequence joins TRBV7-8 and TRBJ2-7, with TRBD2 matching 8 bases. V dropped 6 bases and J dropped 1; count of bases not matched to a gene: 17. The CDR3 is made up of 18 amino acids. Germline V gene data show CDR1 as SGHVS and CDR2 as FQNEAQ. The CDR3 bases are TGTGCCAGCAGACCCACCCCTTACGGGACTAGAAGATCCTACGAGCAGTACTTC. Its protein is CASRPTPYGTRRSYEQYF.